Below, 10 T cell receptor beta chains from the same sample are listed, as sequenced in a study of blood T cell repertoires in COVID-19. Clones were sequenced by immunoSEQ multiplex PCR, and TCRdb holds only the in-frame ones, with some missing. The sample shows about 64,000 clones, around 84% of them seen only once. Sequencing was carried out using peripheral blood. All receptors derive from a woman in her fifties or sixties with acute or convalescent COVID-19.

The rearrangement links TRBV7-9 to TRBJ2-1; TRBD2 is a possible D gene (5 bases). V lost 5 bases to trimming and J lost 0 bases, with 11 bases between them. This CDR3 is built from 15 residues. CDR1 and CDR2 (germline): SEHNR, FQNEAQ (reference sequence). Here the CDR3 reads CASSSGGSSYNEQFF. CDR3 DNA sequence: TGTGCCAGCAGCAGCGGCGGTAGCTCCTACAATGAGCAGTTCTTC.

The J gene is TRBJ2-3, the V gene TRBV5-1, with 14 positions matching TRBD2. CDR3 length: 16 residues. The J segment lost 7 bases and the V segment lost 7 bases, leaving 11 bases of the junction unmatched. CDR1 SGHRS and CDR2 YFSETQ come from the germline V gene. The CDR3 region has the DNA TGCGCCAGCCGACCTTGGACTAGCGGGGGGAGTTATACGCAGTATTTT. It codes for CASRPWTSGGSYTQYF.

The table lists this clone with many counts. The chain recombines TRBV6-1 with TRBJ1-2, with a tentative D call TRBD1 (5 bases). The V gene's germline CDR1 is MNHNS and CDR2 SASEGT. V was pared by 1 base and J by 2 bases, with 8 bases between. This CDR3 comprises 14 residues. CDR3 nucleotide sequence: TGTGCCAGCAGTGAAGGAGACAGAAACTATGGCTACACCTTC. Its translation: CASSEGDRNYGYTF.

The chain has TRBV5-1 and TRBJ1-2, with D uncertain. Per the germline V gene, CDR1 is SGHRS and CDR2 is YFSETQ. V lost 1 base, J lost 0 bases, and 10 bases lay in between. This CDR3 comprises 15 residues. The CDR3 here is CASSLRQTSNYGYTF. CDR3 coding DNA: TGCGCCAGCAGCTTGCGCCAGACTTCTAACTATGGCTACACCTTC.

For the CDR3, the DNA is TGCGCCAGCAGCCAAGGACTGGCGGGGAGGTACAATGAGCAGTTCTTC. Translated, it gives CASSQGLAGRYNEQFF. V is TRBV4-1 and J is TRBJ2-1; D might be TRBD2 (6 bases). V gave up 1 base and J gave up 4 bases, with 14 bases separating them. Germline V gene sequence: CDR1 MGHRA, CDR2 YSYEKL. The CDR3 length is 16 residues.

This clone was observed a single time. This chain's CDR3 is CASSYSGGQGYTF. DNA of the CDR3: TGTGCCAGCAGTTACTCGGGGGGGCAGGGCTACACCTTC. The V call is TRBV6-5, the J call TRBJ1-2; maybe TRBD1 (6 bases). In germline, CDR1 is MNHEY, CDR2 SVGAGI. With 0 bases removed from V and 8 bases from J, the gap between germline ends came to 10 bases. There are 13 residues in the CDR3.

J is TRBJ2-1 and V is TRBV5-1, with TRBD2 matching over 13 bases. Trimming took 4 bases from V and 2 from J; bases not matched to a gene: 6. CDR3 size: 17 residues. The germline V gene has CDR1 SGHRS and CDR2 YFSETQ. CDR3 residues: CASSRTSGGAAYNEQFF. The CDR3 DNA follows: TGCGCCAGCAGCAGGACTAGCGGGGGTGCGGCCTACAATGAGCAGTTCTTC.

As for this clone: Relative to the germline gene, one junction end is altered; a read error may explain this. This chain joins TRBV2 and TRBJ2-7; D is ambiguous. Germline V gene data show CDR1 as SNHLY and CDR2 as FYNNEI. The CDR3 sequence is 12 residues long. The CDR3 DNA reads as TGTGCCAGCAGTGAAGCCCGTACAGATAGGCTCTTC. This translates into CASSEARTDRLF.

The J gene is TRBJ1-2, the V gene TRBV5-1; no firm D call. V was trimmed by 0 bases and J by 6 bases, leaving 15 bases between them. This CDR3 has 15 amino acids. Germline loops: CDR1 SGHRS, CDR2 YFSETQ. DNA of the CDR3: TGCGCCAGCAGCTTGGACGGTGGAGGCGAGAATGGCTACACCTTC. The encoded protein is CASSLDGGGENGYTF.

The rearrangement uses TRBV20-1 and TRBJ1-1, with 8 nucleotides matching TRBD1. The CDR3 consists of 16 residues. Germline V gene data show CDR1 as DFQATT and CDR2 as SNEGSKA (reference sequence). Trimming removed 3 bases from V and 0 bases from J; junction bases left unmatched: 9. The CDR3 DNA follows: TGCAGTGCTAGTTCCGGGACAGGTATACTGAACACTGAAGCTTTCTTT. This codes for CSASSGTGILNTEAFF.